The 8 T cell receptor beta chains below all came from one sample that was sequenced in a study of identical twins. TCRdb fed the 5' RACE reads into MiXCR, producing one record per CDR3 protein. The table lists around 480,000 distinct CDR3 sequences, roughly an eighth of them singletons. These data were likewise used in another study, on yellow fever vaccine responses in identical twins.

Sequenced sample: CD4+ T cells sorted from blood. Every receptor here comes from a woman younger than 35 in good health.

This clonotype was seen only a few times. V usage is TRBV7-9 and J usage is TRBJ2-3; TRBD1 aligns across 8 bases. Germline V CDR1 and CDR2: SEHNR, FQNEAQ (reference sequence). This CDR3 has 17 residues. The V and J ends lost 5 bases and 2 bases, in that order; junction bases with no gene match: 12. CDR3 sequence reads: CASSPGVRGRNTDTQYF. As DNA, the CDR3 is TGTGCCAGCAGCCCAGGCGTCAGGGGGCGCAACACAGATACGCAGTATTTT.

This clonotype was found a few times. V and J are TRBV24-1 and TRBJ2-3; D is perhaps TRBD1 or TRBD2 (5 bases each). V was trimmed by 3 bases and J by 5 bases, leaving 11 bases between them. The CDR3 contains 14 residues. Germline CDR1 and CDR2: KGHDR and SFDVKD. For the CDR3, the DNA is TGTGCCACCAGTGATCTCGGGGCGGGAGATACGCAGTATTTT. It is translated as CATSDLGAGDTQYF.

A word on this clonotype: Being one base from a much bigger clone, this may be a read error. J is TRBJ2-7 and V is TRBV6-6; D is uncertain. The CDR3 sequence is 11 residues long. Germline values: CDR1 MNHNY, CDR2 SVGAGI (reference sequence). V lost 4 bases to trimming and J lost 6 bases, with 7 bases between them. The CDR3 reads CASSSRVEQYF. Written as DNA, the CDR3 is TGTGCCAGCAGTTCCAGAGTCGAGCAGTACTTC.

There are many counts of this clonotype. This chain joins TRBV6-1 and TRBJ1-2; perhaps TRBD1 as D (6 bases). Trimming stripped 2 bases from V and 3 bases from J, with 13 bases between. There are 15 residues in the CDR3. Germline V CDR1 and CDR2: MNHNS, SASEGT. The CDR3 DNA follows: TGTGCCAGCAGTGAATACGGGGGGCTAGACTATGGCTACACCTTC. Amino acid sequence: CASSEYGGLDYGYTF.

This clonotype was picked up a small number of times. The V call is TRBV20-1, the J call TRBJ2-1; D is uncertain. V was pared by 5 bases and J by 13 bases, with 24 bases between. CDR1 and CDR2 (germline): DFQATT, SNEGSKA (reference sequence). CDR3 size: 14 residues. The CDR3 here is CSAEDSLPILDQFF. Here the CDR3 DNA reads TGCAGTGCTGAAGACTCCCTCCCTATATTAGATCAGTTCTTC.

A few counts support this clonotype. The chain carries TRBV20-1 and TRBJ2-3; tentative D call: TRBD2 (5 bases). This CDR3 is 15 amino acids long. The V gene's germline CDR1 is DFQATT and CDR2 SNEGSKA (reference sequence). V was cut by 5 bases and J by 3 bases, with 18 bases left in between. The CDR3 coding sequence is TGCAGTGCTGGACTGGTGCGGCAGACGACAGATACGCAGTATTTT. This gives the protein CSAGLVRQTTDTQYF.

In DNA, the CDR3 is TGTGCCAGCAGCTTAGCGGGGATAACCGACTACGAGCAGTACTTC. This sequence encodes CASSLAGITDYEQYF. The rearrangement uses TRBV7-2 and TRBJ2-7; no clear D gene. The CDR3 consists of 15 residues. Germline V lookup: CDR1 SGHTA, CDR2 FQGNSA. V was pared by 0 bases and J by 3 bases, with 12 bases between. Full variable domain (outside the CDR3, taken from reference TRBV7-2 and TRBJ2-7): GAGVSQSPSNKVTEKGKDVELRCDPISGHTALYWYRQSLGQGLEFLIYFQGNSAPDKSGLPSDRFSAERTGGSVSTLTIQRTQQEDSAVYLCASSLAGITDYEQYFGPGTRLTVT.

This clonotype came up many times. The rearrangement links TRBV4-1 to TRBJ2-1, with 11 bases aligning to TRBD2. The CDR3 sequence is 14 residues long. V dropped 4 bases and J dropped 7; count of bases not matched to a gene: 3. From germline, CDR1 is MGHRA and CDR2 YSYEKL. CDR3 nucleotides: TGCGCCAGCAGCCCGAGACTAGCGGGGAATGAGCAGTTCTTC. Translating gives CASSPRLAGNEQFF.